These T cell receptor beta chains were read from a single sample in a study of blood T cell repertoires in COVID-19. Clones were read by immunoSEQ multiplex PCR, and TCRdb kept only the in-frame ones, dropping some. The repertoire holds 150,000 to 200,000 clones, with about four fifths as singletons. Sequencing used PBMCs or T cells enriched from blood (not recorded which). The receptors were sampled from a man between 45 and 60 years old who had recovered from COVID-19. CDR3s include the opening cysteine and the closing phenylalanine or tryptophan. Fields, in order: CDR3 DNA, CDR3 protein, J gene, V gene, clone size, D gene. D genes are given only for firm matches. The size entry is marked missing in some rows and otherwise reads once, few, many or a size class.

cdr3_nt: TGTGCCAGCAGCGTAGAGGCAGGAAATTCACCCCTCCACTTT
cdr3_aa: CASSVEAGNSPLHF
j_call: TRBJ1-6
v_call: TRBV9
clone_size: .
d_call: .

cdr3_nt: TGTGCCAGTAGTATTACAGATCGTTCCTTGGAATCCTATGGCTACACCTTC
cdr3_aa: CASSITDRSLESYGYTF
j_call: TRBJ1-2
v_call: TRBV19
clone_size: .
d_call: .

cdr3_nt: TGTGCCAGCAGCTTGCTCGGACAGAACTATGGCTACACCTTC
cdr3_aa: CASSLLGQNYGYTF
j_call: TRBJ1-2
v_call: TRBV5-4
clone_size: .
d_call: .

cdr3_nt: TGTGCCAGCAGCTTCCGGACAGCGTCTTACGAGCAGTACTTC
cdr3_aa: CASSFRTASYEQYF
j_call: TRBJ2-7
v_call: TRBV5-5
clone_size: .
d_call: .

cdr3_nt: TGTGCCAGCAGCCAGGACCTAGCAATCGAGCAGTACTTC
cdr3_aa: CASSQDLAIEQYF
j_call: TRBJ2-7
v_call: TRBV7-2
clone_size: .
d_call: .

cdr3_nt: TGTGCCAGCAGCACCCGCCAAGCGGGGAGGGATACGCAGTATTTT
cdr3_aa: CASSTRQAGRDTQYF
j_call: TRBJ2-3
v_call: TRBV7-6
clone_size: few
d_call: TRBD2

cdr3_nt: TGTGCCAGCAGCTTCAAAGTCAGGGGCGCTGAAGCTTTCTTT
cdr3_aa: CASSFKVRGAEAFF
j_call: TRBJ1-1
v_call: TRBV11-2
clone_size: few
d_call: .

cdr3_nt: TGTGCCAGCAGCGTTACACCGCAACCTTTGAACACTGAAGCTTTCTTT
cdr3_aa: CASSVTPQPLNTEAFF
j_call: TRBJ1-1
v_call: TRBV9
clone_size: .
d_call: .

cdr3_nt: TGTGCCAGCAGCTTTGGCGGGGTTAAAGAGACCCAGTACTTC
cdr3_aa: CASSFGGVKETQYF
j_call: TRBJ2-5
v_call: TRBV7-2
clone_size: .
d_call: .

cdr3_nt: TGTGCCAGCAGCCATGGGGACAGGGGGCAACTCTACGAGCAGTACTTC
cdr3_aa: CASSHGDRGQLYEQYF
j_call: TRBJ2-7
v_call: TRBV3-1/TRBV3-2
clone_size: few
d_call: TRBD1

cdr3_nt: TGTGCCAGCAGCCAACTCACAGGGGTAACTGAAGCTTTCTTT
cdr3_aa: CASSQLTGVTEAFF
j_call: TRBJ1-1
v_call: TRBV14
clone_size: .
d_call: TRBD1

cdr3_nt: TGTGCCAGCAGCTTGACAGACCTAAAGGGCGAGCAGTACTTC
cdr3_aa: CASSLTDLKGEQYF
j_call: TRBJ2-7
v_call: TRBV11-1
clone_size: .
d_call: .

cdr3_nt: TGTGCCAGCAGATCAATACAGGGGTCCACCGGGGAGCTGTTTTTT
cdr3_aa: CASRSIQGSTGELFF
j_call: TRBJ2-2
v_call: TRBV28
clone_size: .
d_call: TRBD1

cdr3_nt: TGCGCCAGCAGCTTGGGACTAGCCGGCGAGCAGTACTTC
cdr3_aa: CASSLGLAGEQYF
j_call: TRBJ2-7
v_call: TRBV5-1
clone_size: .
d_call: TRBD2

cdr3_nt: TGTGCCAGTAGTTCAGGGGGCCAGATCCAAGAGACCCAGTACTTC
cdr3_aa: CASSSGGQIQETQYF
j_call: TRBJ2-5
v_call: TRBV19
clone_size: .
d_call: TRBD1

cdr3_nt: TGTGCCAGCAGCCTCTCAGTCCAAGAGACCCAGTACTTC
cdr3_aa: CASSLSVQETQYF
j_call: TRBJ2-5
v_call: TRBV7-8
clone_size: .
d_call: .

cdr3_nt: TGCGCCAGCAGCTTGGGGGACAGGGGGATTGGCTACACCTTC
cdr3_aa: CASSLGDRGIGYTF
j_call: TRBJ1-2
v_call: TRBV5-1
clone_size: .
d_call: TRBD1

cdr3_nt: TGTGCCTGGAAAGGACAGGGGTTCACTGAAGCTTTCTTT
cdr3_aa: CAWKGQGFTEAFF
j_call: TRBJ1-1
v_call: TRBV30
clone_size: .
d_call: TRBD1

cdr3_nt: TGCGCCAGCAGCCACGGACAGGACAATCAGCCCCAGCATTTT
cdr3_aa: CASSHGQDNQPQHF
j_call: TRBJ1-5
v_call: TRBV4-1
clone_size: .
d_call: TRBD1

cdr3_nt: TGCAGCGTTGGTACAGGGAGCCTCGGCTACACCTTC
cdr3_aa: CSVGTGSLGYTF
j_call: TRBJ1-2
v_call: TRBV29-1
clone_size: .
d_call: .

cdr3_nt: TGTGCCAGCAGCCCCCGGACAGTTTGTTCAACTAATGAAAAACTGTTTTTT
cdr3_aa: CASSPRTVCSTNEKLFF
j_call: TRBJ1-4
v_call: TRBV21-1
clone_size: .
d_call: .

cdr3_nt: TGTGCCAGCAGCTTAGTCACGAGCGGGGAAGAGACCCAGTACTTC
cdr3_aa: CASSLVTSGEETQYF
j_call: TRBJ2-5
v_call: TRBV11-2
clone_size: .
d_call: TRBD2